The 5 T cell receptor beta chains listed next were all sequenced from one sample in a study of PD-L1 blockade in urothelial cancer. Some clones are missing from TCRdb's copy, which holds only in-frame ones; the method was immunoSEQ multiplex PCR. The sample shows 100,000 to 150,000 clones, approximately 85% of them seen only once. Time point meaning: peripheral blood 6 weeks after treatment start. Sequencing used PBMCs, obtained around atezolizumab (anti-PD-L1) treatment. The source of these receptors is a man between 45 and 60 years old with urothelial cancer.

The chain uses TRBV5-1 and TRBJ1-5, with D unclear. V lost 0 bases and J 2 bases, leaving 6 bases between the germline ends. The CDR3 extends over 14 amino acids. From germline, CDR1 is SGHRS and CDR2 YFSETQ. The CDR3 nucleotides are TGCGCCAGCAGCTTGGCCCCGGGCAATCAGCCCCAGCATTTT. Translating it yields CASSLAPGNQPQHF.

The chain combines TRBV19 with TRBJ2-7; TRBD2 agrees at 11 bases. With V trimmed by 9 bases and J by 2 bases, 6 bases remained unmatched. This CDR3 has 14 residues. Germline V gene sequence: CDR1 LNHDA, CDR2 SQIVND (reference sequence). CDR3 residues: CASARTSGPYEQYF. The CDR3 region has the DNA TGTGCCAGCGCAAGGACTAGCGGGCCCTACGAGCAGTACTTC.

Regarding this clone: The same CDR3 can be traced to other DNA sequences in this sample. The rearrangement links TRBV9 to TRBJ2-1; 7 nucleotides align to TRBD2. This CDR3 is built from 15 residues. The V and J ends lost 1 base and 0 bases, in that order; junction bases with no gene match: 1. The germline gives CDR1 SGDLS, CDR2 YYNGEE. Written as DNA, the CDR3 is TGTGCCAGCAGCGTAAGCGGGATCTCCTACAATGAGCAGTTCTTC. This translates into CASSVSGISYNEQFF.

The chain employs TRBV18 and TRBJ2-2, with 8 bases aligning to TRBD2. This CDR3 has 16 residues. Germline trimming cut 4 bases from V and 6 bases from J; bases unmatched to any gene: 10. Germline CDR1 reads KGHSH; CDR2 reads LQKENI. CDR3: CASSLRTSPFPGELFF. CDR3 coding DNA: TGTGCCAGCTCACTTCGGACTAGCCCGTTCCCCGGGGAGCTGTTTTTT.

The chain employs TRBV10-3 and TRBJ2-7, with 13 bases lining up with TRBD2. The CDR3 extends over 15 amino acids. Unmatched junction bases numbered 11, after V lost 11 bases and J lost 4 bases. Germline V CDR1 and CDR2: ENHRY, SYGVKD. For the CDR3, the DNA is TGTGCCGTAGGGAGAGGACTAGCGGGAGAGTACGAGCAGTACTTC. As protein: CAVGRGLAGEYEQYF.